Each of the 28 T cell receptor beta chains below was sequenced from the same sample in a study of T cell responses to AZD1222 COVID-19 vaccine. Produced via immunoSEQ multiplex PCR; TCRdb's table is partial and in-frame only. The data hold 100,000 to 150,000 clones, with approximately 91% observed a single time. This material consisted of peripheral blood, taken 28 days after the second AZD1222 dose. Receptors originate from an adult who received the AZD1222 COVID-19 vaccine.

The chain links TRBV4-1 to TRBJ1-6, with D hard to call. This CDR3 comprises 16 residues. Germline values: CDR1 MGHRA, CDR2 YSYEKL. Trimming took 3 bases from V and 0 from J, leaving 9 bases between them. The CDR3 DNA reads TGCGCCAGCAGCCATCGACCGAGCTCCTATAATTCACCCCTCCACTTT. This sequence encodes CASSHRPSSYNSPLHF.

The chain joins TRBV29-1 to TRBJ2-5; D is unresolved. Between the trimmed V and J ends, which lost 1 base and 0 bases, there was a span of 6 bases. The CDR3 spans 13 residues. Germline-derived CDR1 and CDR2 are SQVTM and ANQGSEA. The CDR3 region has the DNA TGCAGCGTTGAAGGACGGTACCAAGAGACCCAGTACTTC. The encoded protein is CSVEGRYQETQYF.

The V and J genes are TRBV5-7 and TRBJ1-1; 7 bases are a match to TRBD1. TRBV5-7 is designated an ORF whose function remains uncertain. V lost 4 bases to trimming and J lost 6 bases; unmatched junction nucleotides: 9. This CDR3 region has 14 residues. CDR3 amino acids: CASSLRQGSSEAFF. In DNA form, the CDR3 reads TGTGCCAGCAGCCTTCGACAGGGCAGCTCTGAAGCTTTCTTT.

This clone occurred once. The chain is built from TRBV5-4 and TRBJ1-5, with 9 bases aligning to TRBD1. This CDR3 is 16 amino acids long. Trimming cost V 3 bases and J 1 base; bases outside gene matches: 5. Per germline, CDR1 SGHNT and CDR2 YYREEE (reference sequence). CDR3 DNA sequence: TGTGCCAGCAGCTCCGGAGACAGGGGGAGCAATCAGCCCCAGCATTTT. Translated, it gives CASSSGDRGSNQPQHF.

This clone was seen a single time. The genes are TRBV29-1 and TRBJ2-1; 10 bases map to TRBD2. Trimming at V came to 7 bases and at J to 4 bases, leaving 4 bases not matched to a gene. Germline assignment: CDR1 SQVTM and CDR2 ANQGSEA. The CDR3 is 13 residues long. Here the CDR3 reads CSGETSGYNEQFF. CDR3 coding DNA: TGCAGCGGGGAGACTAGCGGGTACAATGAGCAGTTCTTC.

The V gene is TRBV9, the J gene TRBJ2-3; D call uncertain. This CDR3 contains 13 residues. The ends were cut back, 4 bases at V and 2 bases at J, with 8 bases in the middle. The germline V gene encodes CDR1 SGDLS and CDR2 YYNGEE. CDR3 nucleotide sequence: TGTGCCAGCAGCCCCGGTCCCACAGATACGCAGTATTTT. It translates to CASSPGPTDTQYF.

This clone was counted once. The J gene is TRBJ2-5, the V gene TRBV5-1, with D possibly TRBD1 on 6 matching bases. V lost 2 bases and J 3 bases, leaving 11 bases between the germline ends. Per the germline V gene, CDR1 is SGHRS and CDR2 is YFSETQ. The CDR3 consists of 14 residues. CDR3 DNA sequence: TGCGCCAGCAGCTTTGGACAGCTGGAAGAGACCCAGTACTTC. Translated, it gives CASSFGQLEETQYF.

J is TRBJ2-1 and V is TRBV28; the D is unclear. V was cut by 7 bases and J by 8 bases, with 15 bases left in between. Germline V lookup: CDR1 MDHEN, CDR2 SYDVKM. The CDR3 is 13 residues long. CDR3 residues: CASNLLDRHEQFF. DNA of the CDR3: TGTGCCAGCAATCTGCTCGACCGACATGAGCAGTTCTTC. The full variable domain, rest sourced from reference TRBV28 and TRBJ2-1, is DVKVTQSSRYLVKRTGEKVFLECVQDMDHENMFWYRQDPGLGLRLIYFSYDVKMKEKGDIPEGYSVSREKKERFSLILESASTNQTSMYLCASNLLDRHEQFFGPGTRLTVL.

The J gene is TRBJ1-6, the V gene TRBV3-1 (or the pseudogene TRBV3-2); D perhaps matches TRBD1 (5 bases). Germline V gene data show CDR1 as LGHDT and CDR2 as YNNKEL (reference sequence). CDR3 length: 17 residues. V gave up 4 bases and J gave up 5 bases, with 18 bases separating them. CDR3 sequence (DNA): TGTGCCAGCAGCCCGGGACCCCCCCTTTTCCATAATTCACCCCTCCACTTT. Its translation is CASSPGPPLFHNSPLHF.

In the case of this clone: Other DNA sequences in the sample encode the same CDR3. This chain links TRBV7-9 with TRBJ1-1; D gene unclear. CDR3 length equals 14 residues. Germline-derived CDR1 and CDR2 are SEHNR and FQNEAQ (reference sequence). Trimming removed 1 base from V and 1 base from J, with 7 bases in between. This CDR3 reads CASSLGTANTEAFF. The CDR3 DNA is TGTGCCAGCAGCTTAGGGACCGCGAACACTGAAGCTTTCTTT.

This clone was counted a few times. V usage is TRBV7-9 and J usage is TRBJ1-4; D ambiguous. The germline gives CDR1 SEHNR, CDR2 FQNEAQ (reference sequence). The CDR3 sequence is 15 residues long. With 4 bases removed from V and 0 bases from J, the gap between germline ends came to 9 bases. The CDR3 region has the DNA TGTGCCAGCAGCTCGGACTATACAACTAATGAAAAACTGTTTTTT. Residues: CASSSDYTTNEKLFF.

This chain uses TRBV7-6 with TRBJ2-6, with D possibly TRBD1 on 5 matching bases. V lost 3 bases and J lost 0, with 12 bases in between. The length of the CDR3 is 17 residues. From germline, CDR1 is SGHVS and CDR2 FNYEAQ. The CDR3 spells CASSFSIGVSGANVLTF. CDR3 in DNA: TGTGCCAGCAGCTTTTCAATAGGGGTCTCTGGGGCCAACGTCCTGACTTTC. The full variable domain, in which reference TRBV7-6 and TRBJ2-6 provide the parts outside the CDR3, is GAGVSQSPRYKVTKRGQDVALRCDPISGHVSLYWYRQALGQGPEFLTYFNYEAQQDKSGLPNDRFSAERPEGSISTLTIQRTEQRDSAMYRCASSFSIGVSGANVLTFGAGSRLTVL.

The V call is TRBV19, the J call TRBJ1-1; possible D gene TRBD1, 6 bases. Trimming removed 1 base at V and 10 bases at J, with 16 bases between. This CDR3 comprises 14 residues. The V gene's germline CDR1 is LNHDA and CDR2 SQIVND (reference sequence). The CDR3 DNA reads as TGTGCCAGTAGTATAGGCCAAGGGGGATCTGTAGCTTTCTTT. Amino acids: CASSIGQGGSVAFF.

The chain employs TRBV19 and TRBJ1-1, with a weak D call TRBD1 (5 bases). Germline V gives CDR1 LNHDA, CDR2 SQIVND (reference sequence). This CDR3 region has 16 residues. V lost 5 bases and J lost 1, with 17 bases in between. This CDR3 is CASSYGDLQGNTEAFF. The CDR3 nucleotides read TGTGCCAGTAGTTATGGGGACCTGCAAGGGAACACTGAAGCTTTCTTT. Full variable domain (outside the CDR3, taken from reference TRBV19 and TRBJ1-1): DGGITQSPKYLFRKEGQNVTLSCEQNLNHDAMYWYRQDPGQGLRLIYYSQIVNDFQKGDIAEGYSVSREKKESFPLTVTSAQKNPTAFYLCASSYGDLQGNTEAFFGQGTRLTVV.

The chain carries TRBV4-1 and TRBJ2-1; 7 nucleotides line up with TRBD2. Germline trimming cut 2 bases from V and 2 bases from J; bases unmatched to any gene: 6. CDR3 length: 16 amino acids. CDR1 is MGHRA and CDR2 is YSYEKL in the germline V gene. The CDR3 protein is CASSQLLARPYNEQFF. The CDR3 DNA sequence: TGCGCCAGCAGCCAACTACTAGCGAGACCCTACAATGAGCAGTTCTTC.

The J gene is TRBJ2-1, the V gene TRBV6-2 or TRBV6-3, with TRBD2 matching 8 bases. V trimming: 4 bases; J trimming: 4 bases; junction bases outside the gene matches: 18. The CDR3 sequence is 19 residues long. Germline CDR1 MNHEY, CDR2 SVGEGT. CDR3 bases: TGTGCCAGCAGTTTTGGGACTAGTTCACACCTTACGGGGTACAATGAGCAGTTCTTC. The encoded protein is CASSFGTSSHLTGYNEQFF.

V is TRBV6-5 and J is TRBJ2-7; 13 bases match TRBD2. Trimming cost V 8 bases and J 3 bases; bases outside gene matches: 4. Germline CDR1 is MNHEY and CDR2 is SVGAGI. The CDR3 extends over 14 amino acids. CDR3 amino acids: CASERTSGGYEQYF. CDR3 in DNA: TGTGCCAGCGAACGGACTAGCGGGGGCTACGAGCAGTACTTC.

V and J are TRBV10-3 and TRBJ1-1; 7 nucleotides align to TRBD1. The CDR3 is 14 residues long. Losses at the gene ends were 5 bases for V and 3 bases for J; bases not matched to a gene: 6. The germline V gene encodes CDR1 ENHRY and CDR2 SYGVKD. The CDR3 spells CAISLQGEYTEAFF. The CDR3 DNA follows: TGTGCCATCAGTCTCCAGGGGGAGTACACTGAAGCTTTCTTT.

The chain has TRBV7-9 and TRBJ2-7, with 8 bases that match TRBD1. This CDR3 is 14 amino acids long. Germline values: CDR1 SEHNR, CDR2 FQNEAQ (reference sequence). V lost 0 bases and J lost 7; bases outside the gene matches: 5. The CDR3 sequence: CASSLAGQASEQYF. CDR3 in DNA: TGTGCCAGCAGCTTAGCGGGACAGGCTTCTGAGCAGTACTTC.

To note about this clone: The junction departs from the called germline gene at one end, perhaps through a read error. V gene TRBV2 combines with J gene TRBJ2-3; 10 bases are shared with TRBD2. Germline-derived CDR1 and CDR2 are SNHLY and FYNNEI. This CDR3 contains 13 residues. The CDR3 sequence is CALAGEYTDTQYF. The CDR3 region has the DNA TGCGCCCTAGCGGGAGAGTACACAGATACGCAGTATTTT.

The genes are TRBV2 and TRBJ1-5; 7 bases line up with TRBD1. V was clipped by 8 bases and J by 3 bases; unmatched bases: 7. This CDR3 is built from 14 residues. Germline CDR1 reads SNHLY; CDR2 reads FYNNEI. CDR3 protein: CASVMTGLNQPQHF. The DNA for the CDR3 is TGTGCCAGCGTAATGACAGGGCTCAATCAGCCCCAGCATTTT. The variable domain in full, with the rest retrieved from reference TRBV2 and TRBJ1-5, is EPEVTQTPSHQVTQMGQEVILRCVPISNHLYFYWYRQILGQKVEFLVSFYNNEISEKSEIFDDQFSVERPDGSNFTLKIRSTKLEDSAMYFCASVMTGLNQPQHFGDGTRLSIL.

Only one count was recorded for this clone. The gene calls are TRBV7-6 and TRBJ2-7; 9 bases agree with TRBD1. With V trimmed by 5 bases and J by 1 base, 9 bases remained unmatched. There are 16 residues in the CDR3. Germline V gene data show CDR1 as SGHVS and CDR2 as FNYEAQ. CDR3 nucleotides: TGTGCCAGCAGCGAAGCCTCCGGGACAGGGTCCTACGAGCAGTACTTC. This encodes CASSEASGTGSYEQYF.

The V gene is TRBV5-1, the J gene TRBJ2-7, with D unresolved. The CDR3 spans 11 residues. V was trimmed by 4 bases and J by 3 bases, leaving 5 bases between them. Germline CDR1 SGHRS, CDR2 YFSETQ. In DNA form, the CDR3 reads TGCGCCAGCAGCAGAAACTACGAGCAGTACTTC. This gives the protein CASSRNYEQYF.

This clone occurred once. The chain recombines TRBV4-1 with TRBJ2-1; TRBD2 matches 14 bases. CDR3 length equals 19 residues. Germline CDR1 MGHRA, CDR2 YSYEKL. The V and J ends lost 2 bases and 2 bases, in that order; junction bases with no gene match: 8. The CDR3 sequence: CASSQHPGTSGRAYNEQFF. CDR3 coding DNA: TGCGCCAGCAGCCAACATCCTGGGACTAGCGGGAGAGCCTACAATGAGCAGTTCTTC.

The chain employs TRBV3-1 (or the pseudogene TRBV3-2) and TRBJ1-2; TRBD1 is a possible D gene (5 bases). Trimming removed 4 bases from V and 3 bases from J, with 12 bases in between. The CDR3 totals 14 residues. Germline CDR1 and CDR2: LGHDT and YNNKEL (reference sequence). CDR3: CASSPRGSDYGYTF. The CDR3 region has the DNA TGTGCCAGCAGCCCCCGGGGCAGTGACTATGGCTACACCTTC.

The rearrangement uses TRBV7-9 and TRBJ1-1, with TRBD1 matching 8 bases. The CDR3 runs 14 residues. Trimming cost V 5 bases and J 4 bases; bases outside gene matches: 6. CDR1 is SEHNR, CDR2 FQNEAQ, per germline (reference sequence). The CDR3 DNA is TGTGCCAGCAGCGTAGGACAGGGTGGCACTGAAGCTTTCTTT. It codes for CASSVGQGGTEAFF.

This clone occurred once. The chain recombines TRBV5-8 with TRBJ2-7; TRBD2 aligns across 10 bases. This CDR3 spans 16 amino acids. Germline-derived CDR1 and CDR2 are SGHTS and YDEGEE. Trimming cost V 1 base and J 4 bases; bases outside gene matches: 8. This CDR3 is CASSLSWLAGVYEQYF. CDR3 in DNA: TGTGCCAGCAGCTTGTCTTGGCTAGCGGGAGTTTACGAGCAGTACTTC.

J is TRBJ1-2 and V is TRBV4-1, with D possibly matching TRBD1 (6 bases). Trimming took 3 bases from V and 1 from J, leaving 12 bases between them. The CDR3 extends over 15 amino acids. Germline V gives CDR1 MGHRA, CDR2 YSYEKL. The CDR3 loop reads CASSHGGAVNYGYTF. CDR3 nucleotide sequence: TGCGCCAGCAGCCATGGGGGGGCGGTTAACTATGGCTACACCTTC.